This T cell receptor (beta chain) was found in a study of OX40 agonist ivuxolimab in advanced cancers. The table came from immunoSEQ multiplex PCR; TCRdb's copy has only in-frame clones and leaves some out. The sample has roughly 90,000 clones; 75% to 90% are singletons. The count of this clone is one. CDR1 is SGHRS, CDR2 YFSETQ, per germline. The CDR3 is made up of 14 amino acids. The V and J ends lost 4 bases and 4 bases, in that order; junction bases with no gene match: 3. The origin of this receptor is an adult with an advanced solid tumor such as melanoma, head and neck, liver or kidney cancer. The rearrangement uses TRBV5-1 and TRBJ2-1, with TRBD2 matching 9 bases. The sequencing here drew on CD4+ or CD8+ T cells sorted from blood, taken in a trial of the OX40 agonist ivuxolimab. Written as DNA, the CDR3 is TGCGCCAGCAGCGTTGGACTAGCGTACAATGAGCAGTTCTTC. Its protein is CASSVGLAYNEQFF.